Below, one TCR beta chain is given with its context. V dropped 9 bases and J dropped 6; count of bases not matched to a gene: 8. CDR3 size: 14 residues. Germline CDR1 is LNHDA and CDR2 is SQIVND (reference sequence). The data belong to a study of control samples from healthy donors and cancer patients. Measured with immunoSEQ multiplex PCR; TCRdb has only the in-frame clones, and not every one. The table lists approximately 82,000 clones, approximately 94% of them singletons. This sequence originates from a woman younger than 35 in good health. The sequenced sample was blood. The chain recombines TRBV19 with TRBJ2-1; the match to TRBD2 covers 10 bases. As DNA, the CDR3 is TGTGCCAGCAACTTAGCGGGAGGTGGCAATGAGCAGTTCTTC. It yields the protein CASNLAGGGNEQFF.